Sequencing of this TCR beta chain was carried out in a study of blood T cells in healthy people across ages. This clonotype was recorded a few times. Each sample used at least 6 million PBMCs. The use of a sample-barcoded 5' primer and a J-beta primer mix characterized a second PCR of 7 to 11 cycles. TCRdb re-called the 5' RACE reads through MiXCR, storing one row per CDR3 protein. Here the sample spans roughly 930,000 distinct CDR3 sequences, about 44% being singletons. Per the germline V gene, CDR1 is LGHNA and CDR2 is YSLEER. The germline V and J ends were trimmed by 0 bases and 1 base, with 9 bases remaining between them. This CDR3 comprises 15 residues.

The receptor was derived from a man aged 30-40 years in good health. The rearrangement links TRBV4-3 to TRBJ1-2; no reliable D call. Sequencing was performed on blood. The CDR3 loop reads CASSQEQTVNYGYTF. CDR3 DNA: TGCGCCAGCAGCCAAGAACAGACGGTTAACTATGGCTACACCTTC.